Listed below are T cell receptor beta chains from one sample, sequenced in a study of T cells after somatic rescue of genetic block. The protocol was immunoSEQ multiplex PCR, while the TCRdb copy is restricted to in-frame clones and leaves out a portion. The sample holds more than 9,500 clones, 71% seen once. What was sequenced was peripheral blood mononuclear cells (PBMCs). The receptors here all came from a boy between 5 and 17 years old. Both conserved end residues are part of each CDR3. The D gene is left open where the match is weak. Not every row has a clone size; where given, it reads once, few, many or a size class.

d_call	clone_size	j_call	v_call	cdr3_aa	cdr3_nt
NA	NA	TRBJ2-6	TRBV6-4	CASSDSTVASGANVLTF	TGTGCCAGCAGTGACTCGACGGTAGCCTCTGGGGCCAACGTCCTGACTTTC
NA	NA	TRBJ1-4	TRBV4-1	CASSRRERNEKLFF	TGCGCCAGCAGCCGCAGGGAGAGGAATGAAAAACTGTTTTTT
TRBD1	NA	TRBJ2-7	TRBV2	CASSGGTGISEQYF	TGTGCCAGCAGTGGGGGGACAGGGATCTCCGAGCAGTACTTC
TRBD1	NA	TRBJ1-4	TRBV7-3	CASSFRPGQGSHLTNEKLFF	TGTGCCAGCAGCTTCCGCCCGGGACAGGGGTCCCACTTAACTAATGAAAAACTGTTTTTT
NA	NA	TRBJ2-7	TRBV7-2	CASSLVLVGLRSSYEQYF	TGTGCCAGCAGCTTAGTCTTAGTTGGACTCCGTAGCTCCTACGAGCAGTACTTC
TRBD2	NA	TRBJ2-5	TRBV4-2	CASSQAGGLETQYF	TGTGCCAGCAGCCAGGCGGGGGGGCTTGAGACCCAGTACTTC
TRBD2	NA	TRBJ2-7	TRBV6-5	CASSYGAGGVDEQYF	TGTGCCAGCAGTTACGGCGCGGGAGGCGTCGACGAGCAGTACTTC
TRBD1	once	TRBJ1-6	TRBV19	CASSIRDSKPPLHF	TGTGCCAGTAGTATCAGGGACAGCAAGCCACCCCTCCACTTT
TRBD1	NA	TRBJ1-2	TRBV10-3	CAITQGPYGYTF	TGTGCCATTACACAGGGGCCCTATGGCTACACCTTC
TRBD1	NA	TRBJ1-2	TRBV30	CAWSEGTGGSYGYTF	TGTGCCTGGAGTGAAGGGACAGGGGGTAGCTATGGCTACACCTTC
TRBD2	NA	TRBJ2-1	TRBV5-5	CASSAQQLATIYNEQFF	TGTGCCAGCAGCGCACAGCAACTAGCGACGATCTACAATGAGCAGTTCTTC
TRBD2	few	TRBJ2-5	TRBV7-9	CASSLRVAGQETQYF	TGTGCCAGCAGCTTAAGGGTAGCGGGGCAAGAGACCCAGTACTTC
NA	NA	TRBJ1-5	TRBV28	CASRIGIHTKGPQHF	TGTGCCAGCAGGATAGGGATTCATACCAAAGGGCCCCAGCATTTT
NA	NA	TRBJ1-4	TRBV6-5	CASSYRIGGTNEKLFF	TGTGCCAGCAGTTACCGAATAGGAGGGACTAATGAAAAACTGTTTTTT
NA	NA	TRBJ2-7	TRBV29-1	CSVEDVHEQYF	TGCAGCGTTGAAGACGTCCACGAGCAGTACTTC
NA	NA	TRBJ2-3	TRBV9	CASSVGDSPTSTDTQYF	TGTGCCAGCAGCGTAGGCGACTCCCCGACTAGCACAGATACGCAGTATTTT
NA	NA	TRBJ2-5	TRBV28	CASSLSGLIRWETQYF	TGTGCCAGCAGTTTATCTGGGCTAATTAGGTGGGAGACCCAGTACTTC
TRBD1	NA	TRBJ2-7	TRBV6-6	CASSYSDRGPGEQYF	TGTGCCAGCAGCTATTCGGACAGGGGGCCAGGCGAGCAGTACTTC
NA	NA	TRBJ1-2	TRBV11-2	CASSLTTGPQLINYGYTF	TGTGCCAGCAGCCTTACGACCGGGCCTCAGCTGATTAACTATGGCTACACCTTC
NA	NA	TRBJ1-5	TRBV27	CASSLTGQPQHF	TGTGCCAGCAGTTTGACCGGGCAGCCCCAGCATTTT
TRBD1	once	TRBJ1-2	TRBV5-1	CASSWGQGPNYGYTF	TGCGCCAGCAGCTGGGGACAGGGCCCTAACTATGGCTACACCTTC
NA	medium-sized	TRBJ1-1	TRBV19	CASSKIWTVNTEAFF	TGTGCCAGTAGTAAAATCTGGACGGTGAACACTGAAGCTTTCTTT
TRBD1	NA	TRBJ1-1	TRBV18	CASSPGVWGQANTEAFF	TGTGCCAGCTCACCCGGGGTCTGGGGACAGGCGAACACTGAAGCTTTCTTT
NA	NA	TRBJ1-3	TRBV19	CASTTLGPGGGNTIYF	TGTGCCAGTACCACCCTCGGGCCTGGCGGGGGAAACACCATATATTTT
NA	few	TRBJ2-1	TRBV30	CAWSLGTISYNEQFF	TGTGCCTGGAGCCTTGGGACCATCTCCTACAATGAGCAGTTCTTC
NA	medium-sized	TRBJ2-7	TRBV18	CASSPVFTSLSYEQYF	TGTGCCAGCTCACCGGTCTTCACTAGCCTCTCCTACGAGCAGTACTTC
TRBD2	NA	TRBJ2-1	TRBV9	CASSGYNGLALGYYNEQFF	TGTGCCAGCAGCGGATACAACGGACTAGCGTTGGGATATTACAATGAGCAGTTCTTC
NA	large	TRBJ1-1	TRBV9	CASSAVGGAAEAFF	TGTGCCAGCAGCGCCGTTGGGGGTGCGGCTGAAGCTTTCTTT
TRBD1	NA	TRBJ1-5	TRBV11-2	CASSYFGTGHQPQHF	TGTGCCAGCAGCTATTTCGGGACAGGCCATCAGCCCCAGCATTTT
TRBD1	NA	TRBJ1-1	TRBV25-1	CASSEYGQANTEAFF	TGTGCCAGCAGTGAATACGGACAGGCAAACACTGAAGCTTTCTTT
TRBD1	NA	TRBJ2-7	TRBV5-1	CASSLNRGWYEQYF	TGCGCCAGCAGCTTGAACAGGGGGTGGTACGAGCAGTACTTC
NA	NA	TRBJ2-1	TRBV30	CAWSVHGTAGEQFF	TGTGCCTGGAGTGTACACGGGACCGCGGGTGAGCAGTTCTTC
NA	NA	TRBJ2-2	TRBV6-6	CASSSWGNTGELFF	TGTGCCAGCAGTAGCTGGGGGAACACCGGGGAGCTGTTTTTT
NA	NA	TRBJ1-2	TRBV6-6	CASSPDGTYGYTF	TGTGCCAGCAGTCCAGACGGAACCTATGGCTACACCTTC
NA	NA	TRBJ1-1	TRBV11-2	CASSLQGLSTEAFF	TGTGCCAGCAGCTTACAGGGGCTGAGCACTGAAGCTTTCTTT
NA	NA	TRBJ2-3	TRBV7-9	CASRTFTDTQYF	TGTGCTAGCAGGACTTTCACAGATACGCAGTATTTT
NA	NA	TRBJ1-6	TRBV7-9	CASSLDWDLSPLHF	TGTGCCAGCAGCTTAGATTGGGATCTTTCACCCCTCCACTTT
NA	NA	TRBJ1-4	TRBV18	CASSPPGPNEKLFF	TGTGCCAGCTCACCACCGGGCCCTAATGAAAAACTGTTTTTT
TRBD2	NA	TRBJ2-1	TRBV7-9	CASSPLAGVHAEFF	TGTGCCAGCAGCCCACTAGCGGGAGTTCATGCGGAGTTCTTC
TRBD2	NA	TRBJ2-1	TRBV14	CASSQDVLAGVEQFF	TGTGCCAGCAGCCAAGATGTACTAGCGGGAGTTGAGCAGTTCTTC
NA	few	TRBJ1-1	TRBV6-5	CASRMGTTEAFF	TGTGCCAGCAGAATGGGGACCACTGAAGCTTTCTTT
TRBD1	few	TRBJ2-7	TRBV5-8	CASSATGWSYEQYF	TGTGCCAGCAGCGCGACAGGGTGGTCCTACGAGCAGTACTTC
NA	medium-sized	TRBJ2-7	TRBV27	CASSQADILPPYEQYF	TGTGCCAGCAGTCAGGCGGACATACTCCCCCCTTACGAGCAGTACTTC
NA	NA	TRBJ2-5	TRBV27	CASSFRGRQQETQYF	TGTGCCAGCAGTTTCCGGGGGCGCCAGCAAGAGACCCAGTACTTC
NA	medium-sized	TRBJ2-7	TRBV10-3	CAISEGGPEQYF	TGTGCCATCAGTGAGGGCGGTCCCGAGCAGTACTTC
NA	once	TRBJ1-2	TRBV25-1	CASSEYRGGGYTF	TGTGCCAGCAGTGAATATCGAGGGGGAGGCTACACCTTC
TRBD1	NA	TRBJ1-6	TRBV5-4	CASSFEQGWSYNSPLHF	TGTGCCAGCAGCTTCGAACAGGGGTGGTCCTATAATTCACCCCTCCACTTT
TRBD1	NA	TRBJ1-2	TRBV19	CASSVRDRGRYGYTF	TGTGCCAGTAGTGTCCGGGACAGGGGTCGCTATGGCTACACCTTC
NA	NA	TRBJ2-5	TRBV13	CASSFRETQYF	TGTGCCAGCAGCTTTCGAGAGACCCAGTACTTC
TRBD1	NA	TRBJ2-7	TRBV10-3	CAISLDRVRYEQYF	TGTGCCATCAGTTTAGACAGGGTACGGTACGAGCAGTACTTC
NA	NA	TRBJ2-3	TRBV5-1	CASSLRSPDTQYF	TGCGCCAGCAGCTTGAGGAGTCCAGATACGCAGTATTTT
TRBD1	NA	TRBJ1-1	TRBV19	CASSMRTGVSTEAFF	TGTGCCAGTAGTATGAGGACAGGGGTGAGCACTGAAGCTTTCTTT
NA	few	TRBJ2-3	TRBV15	CATSRSPGPDTQYF	TGTGCCACCAGCAGATCCCCGGGCCCCGATACGCAGTATTTT
TRBD1	NA	TRBJ2-7	TRBV27	CASSLGTGVNEQYF	TGTGCCAGCAGTTTAGGGACAGGGGTCAACGAGCAGTACTTC